The 29 T cell receptor beta chains below all came from one sample that was sequenced in a study of early T cells in non-severe SARS-CoV-2 infection. TCRdb ran MiXCR on the 5' RACE reads and lists one entry per CDR3 protein. Among about 26,000 distinct CDR3 sequences listed, approximately 4.1% were seen once. The sample consisted of whole blood. The receptors derive from an adult who was a healthcare worker with PCR-confirmed SARS-CoV-2 infection or an uninfected control (not recorded which).

This clonotype is labeled as medium-sized. The genes are TRBV21-1 and TRBJ2-5; the table calls TRBD1, which could not be checked here. TRBV21-1 is given as a pseudogene. This CDR3 region has 20 residues. CDR3: CASRRNEARGGGRGVETQYF. As DNA, the CDR3 is TGTGCCAGCAGAAGAAACGAGGCAAGAGGTGGCGGGAGAGGGGTAGAGACCCAGTACTTC.

The sample holds many counts of this clonotype. V usage is TRBV9 and J usage is TRBJ2-2; D is possibly TRBD1 (5 bases). The CDR3 spans 15 residues. Trimming shortened V by 2 bases and J by 0 bases, and 8 bases separated the two germline ends. CDR1 SGDLS and CDR2 YYNGEE come from the germline V gene. The CDR3 here is CASSVGAANTGELFF. The CDR3 bases are TGTGCCAGCAGCGTTGGGGCCGCGAACACCGGGGAGCTGTTTTTT.

The gene calls are TRBV11-2 and TRBJ1-6; D gene ambiguous. CDR1 and CDR2 from the germline V gene are SGHAT and FQNNGV. The CDR3 sequence is 14 residues long. Trimming shortened V by 0 bases and J by 10 bases, and 10 bases separated the two germline ends. CDR3 sequence (DNA): TGTGCCAGCAGCTTAGATAAGGGCGGCTCACCCCTCCACTTT. Translation: CASSLDKGGSPLHF.

There are many counts of this clonotype. Written as DNA, the CDR3 is TGCGCCAGCACCTTCGACTTAACTGGGACCGAAGCTTTCTTT. It codes for CASTFDLTGTEAFF. The rearrangement links TRBV5-1 to TRBJ1-1; weak D call: TRBD1 (5 bases). Per germline, CDR1 SGHRS and CDR2 YFSETQ. V was trimmed by 6 bases and J by 8 bases, leaving 20 bases between them. This CDR3 region has 14 residues. Full variable domain (remainder filled in from reference TRBV5-1 and TRBJ1-1): KAGVTQTPRYLIKTRGQQVTLSCSPISGHRSVSWYQQTPGQGLQFLFEYFSETQRNKGNFPGRFSGRQFSNSRSEMNVSTLELGDSALYLCASTFDLTGTEAFFGQGTRLTVV.

This clonotype was counted many times. V is TRBV2 and J is TRBJ1-1; tentative D call: TRBD1 (5 bases). The CDR3 is made up of 16 amino acids. Germline lookup yields CDR1 SNHLY and CDR2 FYNNEI. V was clipped by 5 bases and J by 7 bases, with 23 bases between them. CDR3 bases: TGTGCCAGCAGTCTACTCGGAGCAGGGAGGGCGGTTGAAGCTTTCTTT. Its protein is CASSLLGAGRAVEAFF.

This clonotype was detected many times. V gene TRBV20-1 combines with J gene TRBJ1-2; D possibly corresponds to TRBD1 (5 bases). The CDR3 length is 14 residues. Trimming cost V 3 bases and J 0 bases, with 11 bases left between them. Germline CDR1 DFQATT, CDR2 SNEGSKA (reference sequence). The CDR3 DNA reads as TGCAGTGCTAGCGGCCAGGGCGCTAACTATGGCTACACCTTC. It encodes CSASGQGANYGYTF.

The sample holds many counts of this clonotype. The V and J genes are TRBV3-1 and TRBJ2-7; 7 bases are a match to TRBD1. Germline CDR1 is LGHDT and CDR2 is YNNKEL (reference sequence). This CDR3 region has 15 residues. V lost 1 base, J lost 1 base, and 4 bases stayed unmatched. CDR3 sequence (DNA): TGTGCCAGCAGCCAAGGCCCAGGGGGATCCTACGAGCAGTACTTC. This translates into CASSQGPGGSYEQYF.

The table lists this clonotype with many counts. This chain uses TRBV6-6 with TRBJ1-2; 7 nucleotides align to TRBD1. The germline CDR1 and CDR2 sequences are MNHNY and SVGAGI (reference sequence). Germline trimming cut 6 bases from V and 8 bases from J; bases unmatched to any gene: 6. This CDR3 region has 12 residues. This CDR3 reads CASRNGDSGYTF. In DNA, the CDR3 is TGTGCCAGCAGAAACGGGGACAGCGGCTACACCTTC.

This clonotype has a count of ten or more. The chain employs TRBV7-3 and TRBJ1-2; D remains ambiguous. The CDR3 is made up of 14 amino acids. The germline V gene has CDR1 SGHTA and CDR2 FQGTGA. With 4 bases removed from V and 0 bases from J, the gap between germline ends came to 9 bases. The CDR3 nucleotides read TGTGCCAGCAGCTCGGATAAAGCTAACTATGGCTACACCTTC. Amino acid sequence: CASSSDKANYGYTF.

Ten or more counts support this clonotype. The chain joins TRBV2 to TRBJ2-7; the D gene is possibly TRBD2 (5 bases). CDR3 length equals 12 residues. Germline assignment: CDR1 SNHLY and CDR2 FYNNEI. With 10 bases removed from V and 4 bases from J, the gap between germline ends came to 14 bases. CDR3 amino acids: CANGLSAYEQYF. In nucleotides, the CDR3 is TGTGCCAACGGACTTAGCGCGTACGAGCAGTACTTC.

This clonotype was found many times. The chain employs TRBV10-3 and TRBJ2-1, with a possible D match to TRBD1 (5 bases). The V gene lost 6 bases and the J gene lost 1 base, with 13 bases spanning the gap. This CDR3 comprises 15 residues. Germline CDR1 reads ENHRY; CDR2 reads SYGVKD. The CDR3 spells CAISRALGSYNEQFF. The CDR3 DNA is TGTGCCATCAGCAGGGCTTTAGGGTCCTACAATGAGCAGTTCTTC.

In its sample, this clonotype was seen many times. The chain couples TRBV6-4 to TRBJ1-1; TRBD1 matches at 9 bases. Losses at the gene ends were 5 bases for V and 4 bases for J; bases not matched to a gene: 8. The CDR3 covers 15 residues. Germline V lookup: CDR1 MRHNA, CDR2 SNTAGT. The CDR3: CASSPGTGWTTEAFF. The DNA of the CDR3 is TGTGCCAGCAGTCCCGGGACAGGGTGGACCACTGAAGCTTTCTTT.

In its sample, this clonotype was seen many times. CDR3 protein: CASSQALTGGAGEQYF. In DNA, the CDR3 is TGCGCCAGCAGCCAGGCCCTGACAGGGGGAGCGGGGGAGCAGTACTTC. This chain links TRBV4-3 with TRBJ2-7, with 9 bases aligning to TRBD1. The CDR3 is 16 residues long. Trimming at V came to 3 bases and at J to 7 bases, leaving 13 bases not matched to a gene. Germline V gene lookup returns CDR1 LGHNA and CDR2 YSLEER.

This clonotype was recorded many times. CDR3 sequence (DNA): TGTGCCAGTAGACAACAGGCCGGACAAGAGACCCAGTACTTC. Translation: CASRQQAGQETQYF. This sequence joins TRBV19 and TRBJ2-5; possibly TRBD1 for D (5 bases). CDR3 size: 14 residues. The V and J ends lost 6 bases and 2 bases respectively, with 13 bases between them. Looked up from germline, CDR1 is LNHDA and CDR2 is SQIVND (reference sequence).

This clonotype was counted ten times or more. V gene TRBV29-1 combines with J gene TRBJ1-1; D call uncertain. Germline CDR1 SQVTM, CDR2 ANQGSEA. The CDR3 is made up of 13 amino acids. V was trimmed by 0 bases and J by 8 bases, leaving 13 bases between them. CDR3 residues: CSVEDARTREAFF. CDR3 DNA sequence: TGCAGCGTTGAAGACGCCAGGACTCGAGAAGCTTTCTTT. Combining the CDR3 with reference TRBV29-1 and TRBJ1-1 gives the whole variable domain SAVISQKPSRDICQRGTSLTIQCQVDSQVTMMFWYRQQPGQSLTLIATANQGSEATYESGFVIDKFPISRPNLTFSTLTVSNMSPEDSSIYLCSVEDARTREAFFGQGTRLTVV.

This clonotype was seen ten or more times. The rearrangement links TRBV7-6 to TRBJ2-3; 12 positions match TRBD2. CDR3 length equals 18 residues. Trimming at V came to 5 bases and at J to 1 base, leaving 10 bases not matched to a gene. Per germline, CDR1 SGHVS and CDR2 FNYEAQ. The CDR3 nucleotides are TGTGCCAGCAGCCCTCTAGCGGGAGGGCCTGGTGGCACAGATACGCAGTATTTT. It translates to CASSPLAGGPGGTDTQYF.

A few counts support this clonotype. This chain joins TRBV10-3 and TRBJ2-5; tentatively, D is TRBD1 or TRBD2 (5 bases each). CDR3 length equals 12 residues. CDR1 and CDR2 (germline): ENHRY, SYGVKD. Deletions cut 3 bases from V and 5 bases from J, with 7 bases between. Here the CDR3 DNA reads TGTGCCATCAGTGACCGGGGCGAGACCCAGTACTTC. Its protein product is CAISDRGETQYF.

In this sample, this clonotype turned up many times. This chain connects TRBV29-1 to TRBJ2-5, with 11 bases lining up with TRBD2. Germline CDR1 and CDR2: SQVTM and ANQGSEA. There are 12 residues in the CDR3. Trimming at V came to 7 bases and at J to 4 bases, leaving 2 bases not matched to a gene. Here the CDR3 DNA reads TGCAGCGGTCTAGCGGGAGGAGAGACCCAGTACTTC. It codes for CSGLAGGETQYF.

This chain joins TRBV30 and TRBJ2-5; 12 positions agree with TRBD2. Germline V CDR1 and CDR2: GTSNPN, SVGIG (reference sequence). The ends lost 0 bases at V and 5 bases at J; junction bases unmatched: 10. This CDR3 spans 17 amino acids. In nucleotides, the CDR3 is TGTGCCTGGAGTGTACGAAGGACTAGCGGGATGGGGGAGACCCAGTACTTC. Encoded protein: CAWSVRRTSGMGETQYF.

There are a few counts of this clonotype. This CDR3 is CASSLGTGEQFF. The DNA for the CDR3 is TGTGCCAGCAGCTTAGGGACAGGAGAGCAGTTCTTC. The V gene is TRBV7-9, the J gene TRBJ2-1; TRBD1 matches 7 bases. This CDR3 is 12 amino acids long. Germline loops: CDR1 SEHNR, CDR2 FQNEAQ (reference sequence). V lost 1 base, J lost 10 bases, and 1 base stayed unmatched.

This clonotype was counted many times. Here the CDR3 reads CASSYGTSEKLFF. For the CDR3, the DNA is TGCGCCAGCAGCTACGGGACGTCCGAAAAACTGTTTTTT. The chain employs TRBV5-1 and TRBJ1-4; D might be TRBD1 (5 bases). Between the trimmed V and J ends, which lost 3 bases and 8 bases, there was a span of 11 bases. CDR1 SGHRS and CDR2 YFSETQ come from the germline V gene. The CDR3 covers 13 residues.

In this sample, this clonotype turned up many times. The chain carries TRBV6-1 and TRBJ1-3; no clear D gene. CDR3 length: 14 residues. The V and J ends lost 3 bases and 1 base respectively, with 7 bases between them. CDR1 and CDR2 (germline): MNHNS, SASEGT. This CDR3 is CASSESGSGNTIYF. The CDR3 DNA sequence: TGTGCCAGCAGTGAGTCGGGGTCTGGAAACACCATATATTTT.

This clonotype occurred many times. The chain combines TRBV5-4 with TRBJ2-2; D is ambiguous. CDR1 and CDR2 (germline): SGHNT, YYREEE (reference sequence). V shed 0 bases and J shed 3 bases, with 6 bases lying between them. The CDR3 covers 14 residues. CDR3 nucleotides: TGTGCCAGCAGCTTGGGACAAGACACCGGGGAGCTGTTTTTT. This sequence encodes CASSLGQDTGELFF.

This clonotype has at least ten counts. The chain recombines TRBV7-9 with TRBJ2-1; TRBD2 matches 7 bases. Germline V CDR1 and CDR2: SEHNR, FQNEAQ (reference sequence). This CDR3 has 14 residues. Unmatched junction bases numbered 9, after V lost 8 bases and J lost 5 bases. This CDR3 is CASLRLAGNNEQFF. CDR3 DNA sequence: TGTGCCAGCTTACGACTAGCTGGGAACAATGAGCAGTTCTTC.

The rearrangement links TRBV11-3 to TRBJ2-7; TRBD2 agrees at 8 bases. Germline V gene data show CDR1 as SGHNT and CDR2 as YENEEA. The CDR3 is made up of 14 amino acids. The junction had 2 bases not matched to a gene; V was cut back by 1 base and J by 3 bases. CDR3 nucleotides: TGTGCCAGCAGCTTAGTGAGCGGGAGCTACGAGCAGTACTTC. This sequence encodes CASSLVSGSYEQYF.

This clonotype was counted many times. The rearrangement links TRBV15 to TRBJ2-1; D is unresolved. Germline V gives CDR1 LNHNV, CDR2 YYDKDF (reference sequence). The CDR3 extends over 13 amino acids. Trimming cost V 1 base and J 2 bases, with 3 bases left between them. The CDR3 nucleotides are TGTGCCACCAGCAGAGGTGCCTACAATGAGCAGTTCTTC. As protein: CATSRGAYNEQFF.

This clonotype came up many times. The V and J genes are TRBV20-1 and TRBJ2-1, with a tentative D call TRBD2 (5 bases). The germline CDR1 and CDR2 sequences are DFQATT and SNEGSKA (reference sequence). This CDR3 has 13 residues. With 0 bases removed from V and 5 bases from J, the gap between germline ends came to 8 bases. The CDR3 loop is CSARDTRNNEQFF. The CDR3 region has the DNA TGCAGTGCTAGAGACACTAGAAACAATGAGCAGTTCTTC.

This clonotype occurred many times. The chain combines TRBV20-1 with TRBJ2-1; TRBD1 is a possible D gene (6 bases). CDR3 size: 10 residues. CDR1 and CDR2 (germline): DFQATT, SNEGSKA (reference sequence). V was trimmed by 8 bases and J by 7 bases, leaving 9 bases between them. CDR3 sequence reads: CSWTANEQFF. The CDR3 nucleotides are TGCAGTTGGACAGCAAATGAGCAGTTCTTC.

This clonotype came up many times. The chain is built from TRBV7-2 and TRBJ2-1; D perhaps matches TRBD1 (6 bases). Trimming removed 5 bases from V and 2 bases from J, with 13 bases in between. From germline, CDR1 is SGHTA and CDR2 FQGNSA. This CDR3 has 15 residues. In DNA form, the CDR3 reads TGTGCCAGCAGCAGTGGGACAAGCACCTACAATGAGCAGTTCTTC. Amino acid sequence: CASSSGTSTYNEQFF.